Below, 21 T cell receptor beta chains from the same sample are listed, as sequenced in a study of T cell changes during pregnancy in multiple sclerosis. The assay was immunoSEQ multiplex PCR, and TCRdb's table has in-frame clones only and misses some. Of tens of thousands of clones listed, approximately 90% were seen once; the top ten hold 1.5%. The starting material was peripheral blood, obtained in the third trimester of pregnancy. Receptor source: a female donor with multiple sclerosis, enrolled in a pregnancy study.

V and J are TRBV27 and TRBJ2-1, with D perhaps matching TRBD1 (6 bases). From germline, CDR1 is MNHEY and CDR2 SMNVEV (reference sequence). V was clipped by 3 bases and J by 2 bases, with 8 bases between them. This CDR3 is 14 amino acids long. CDR3 in DNA: TGTGCCAGCAGTTTGAGGGGGACCTACAATGAGCAGTTCTTC. This encodes CASSLRGTYNEQFF.

The V and J genes are TRBV7-7 and TRBJ2-1; possibly TRBD2 for D (5 bases). Per germline, CDR1 SSHAT and CDR2 FNYEAQ (reference sequence). Between the trimmed V and J ends, which lost 5 bases and 7 bases, there was a span of 15 bases. The CDR3 extends over 14 amino acids. The CDR3, as DNA: TGTGCCAGCAGCCCGAGCCGGGGTAATAATGAGCAGTTCTTC. This sequence encodes CASSPSRGNNEQFF.

The chain carries TRBV19 and TRBJ2-3, with D perhaps TRBD2 (5 bases). V was trimmed by 7 bases and J by 6 bases, leaving 20 bases between them. Per the germline V gene, CDR1 is LNHDA and CDR2 is SQIVND (reference sequence). The CDR3 totals 15 residues. The CDR3 region is CASTPSGIIRDTQYF. DNA of the CDR3: TGTGCCAGTACCCCGTCGGGAATAATCCGGGATACGCAGTATTTT.

This sequence joins TRBV10-3 and TRBJ2-7, with 14 bases matching TRBD2. This CDR3 comprises 16 residues. V was clipped by 9 bases and J by 6 bases; unmatched bases: 13. Germline V gene data show CDR1 as ENHRY and CDR2 as SYGVKD. The CDR3 protein is CAIATGLAGGGGEQYF. Here the CDR3 DNA reads TGTGCCATTGCCACCGGACTAGCGGGAGGAGGTGGCGAGCAGTACTTC.

The chain combines TRBV7-9 with TRBJ1-2, with 7 bases lining up with TRBD1. J lost 6 bases, V lost 1 base, and 2 bases had no gene match. This CDR3 has 13 amino acids. The germline V gene has CDR1 SEHNR and CDR2 FQNEAQ (reference sequence). The CDR3: CASSLGQGNGYTF. DNA for the CDR3: TGTGCCAGCAGCTTAGGACAGGGCAATGGCTACACCTTC. The full variable domain, completed using reference TRBV7-9 and TRBJ1-2, is DTGVSQNPRHKITKRGQNVTFRCDPISEHNRLYWYRQTLGQGPEFLTYFQNEAQLEKSRLLSDRFSAERPKGSFSTLEIQRTEQGDSAMYLCASSLGQGNGYTFGSGTRLTVV.

The CDR3 reads CASSSPYGTSGDNEQFF. In DNA, the CDR3 is TGTGCCAGCAGCTCACCGTACGGGACTAGCGGGGACAATGAGCAGTTCTTC. This chain links TRBV11-2 with TRBJ2-1, with 13 bases identical to TRBD2. The CDR3 contains 17 residues. Germline CDR1 and CDR2: SGHAT and FQNNGV. V lost 4 bases and J lost 5; bases outside the gene matches: 8.

The chain carries TRBV7-2 and TRBJ2-7, with a possible D match to TRBD2 (5 bases). The CDR3 contains 13 residues. Germline-derived CDR1 and CDR2 are SGHTA and FQGNSA. Trimming pared 5 bases from V and 3 bases from J, leaving 11 bases between. The CDR3 region is CASSPSSSYEQYF. The CDR3, as DNA: TGTGCCAGCAGCCCCTCTAGCAGCTACGAGCAGTACTTC.

As DNA, the CDR3 is TGTGCCAGCAGTTCTACTCACACTAGCGGGAGGGAGCAGTACTTC. Its protein product is CASSSTHTSGREQYF. V usage is TRBV6-5 and J usage is TRBJ2-7; 12 bases map to TRBD2. V was clipped by 4 bases and J by 7 bases; unmatched bases: 8. The CDR3 extends over 15 amino acids. Per germline, CDR1 MNHEY and CDR2 SVGAGI.

The V and J genes are TRBV29-1 and TRBJ2-4, with 11 bases that match TRBD1. V was clipped by 3 bases and J by 3 bases; unmatched bases: 10. The CDR3 is 17 residues long. CDR1 and CDR2 (germline): SQVTM, ANQGSEA. This CDR3 is CSVEAGKGTGGKNIQYF. As DNA, the CDR3 is TGCAGCGTTGAGGCTGGGAAAGGGACAGGGGGCAAAAACATTCAGTACTTC.

The chain uses TRBV6-1 and TRBJ1-5; D may be TRBD1 (5 bases). Germline CDR1 is MNHNS and CDR2 is SASEGT. The CDR3 consists of 15 residues. The germline V and J ends were trimmed by 1 base and 6 bases, with 13 bases remaining between them. DNA for the CDR3: TGTGCCAGCAGTGAAGGCGGGATGGGGGGTCAGCCCCAGCATTTT. Amino acid sequence: CASSEGGMGGQPQHF.

The rearrangement links TRBV7-9 to TRBJ2-2; D call uncertain. Germline V gives CDR1 SEHNR, CDR2 FQNEAQ (reference sequence). The length of the CDR3 is 12 residues. Trimming took off 5 bases at V and 6 bases at J, with 7 bases between the two ends. The CDR3 DNA reads TGTGCCAGCAGCCTCCTTCCCGGGGAGCTGTTTTTT. The encoded protein is CASSLLPGELFF.

The V gene is TRBV6-5, the J gene TRBJ2-7; 9 bases are shared with TRBD1. J was trimmed by 4 bases and V by 6 bases; bases with no gene match: 7. Looked up from germline, CDR1 is MNHEY and CDR2 is SVGAGI. This CDR3 has 14 amino acids. CDR3 sequence: CASRGTGRNYEQYF. The CDR3 bases are TGTGCCAGCAGGGGGACAGGGAGGAATTACGAGCAGTACTTC.

V is TRBV19 and J is TRBJ2-5, with a tentative D call TRBD2 (7 bases). Per the germline V gene, CDR1 is LNHDA and CDR2 is SQIVND (reference sequence). V was trimmed by 6 bases and J by 5 bases, leaving 13 bases between them. This CDR3 is built from 13 residues. In DNA form, the CDR3 reads TGTGCCAGTAGCGGGGGGCGTTGGGAGACCCAGTACTTC. Protein: CASSGGRWETQYF.

CDR3 protein: CASSQEFLTSGFTDTQYF. DNA for the CDR3: TGTGCCAGCAGCCAAGAATTTTTAACTAGCGGGTTCACAGATACGCAGTATTTT. This chain uses TRBV4-2 with TRBJ2-3; 9 nucleotides agree with TRBD2. The CDR3 has 18 residues. Germline CDR1 LGHNA, CDR2 YNFKEQ. V lost 0 bases to trimming and J lost 2 bases; unmatched junction nucleotides: 9.

The genes are TRBV5-4 and TRBJ2-7; 7 bases agree with TRBD1. J gave up 6 bases and V 4 bases, and 16 bases lay outside the gene matches. The CDR3 has 16 residues. Germline-derived CDR1 and CDR2 are SGHNT and YYREEE (reference sequence). The DNA of the CDR3 is TGTGCCAGCAGCCGGCCGTCGAAGGGGGCGCTGAGCGAGCAGTACTTC. Its protein product is CASSRPSKGALSEQYF.

The chain recombines TRBV5-1 with TRBJ1-4; 7 bases align to TRBD1. The V segment lost 5 bases and the J segment 4 bases; nucleotides outside the gene matches: 2. The CDR3 consists of 13 residues. From germline, CDR1 is SGHRS and CDR2 YFSETQ. The CDR3 here is CASRTGINEKLFF. CDR3 in DNA: TGCGCCAGCAGGACAGGGATTAATGAAAAACTGTTTTTT. Supplemented by reference TRBV5-1 and TRBJ1-4, the full variable domain reads KAGVTQTPRYLIKTRGQQVTLSCSPISGHRSVSWYQQTPGQGLQFLFEYFSETQRNKGNFPGRFSGRQFSNSRSEMNVSTLELGDSALYLCASRTGINEKLFFGSGTQLSVL.

The CDR3 here is CASSGLAAPDEQFF. Here the CDR3 DNA reads TGTGCCAGTAGTGGACTAGCGGCCCCCGATGAGCAGTTCTTC. The rearrangement uses TRBV19 and TRBJ2-1; the match to TRBD2 covers 10 bases. With V trimmed by 5 bases and J by 8 bases, 6 bases remained unmatched. This CDR3 is 14 amino acids long. Germline assignment: CDR1 LNHDA and CDR2 SQIVND (reference sequence).

V and J are TRBV19 and TRBJ1-4, with TRBD1 matching over 8 bases. After removal of 10 bases from V and 5 bases from J, the junction contained 6 bases not matched to a gene. CDR1 LNHDA and CDR2 SQIVND come from the germline V gene (reference sequence). This CDR3 comprises 13 residues. CDR3 bases: TGTGCCACCACCGGGACAGGAAATGAAAAACTGTTTTTT. Translation: CATTGTGNEKLFF.

The rearrangement uses TRBV7-2 and TRBJ2-3; no clear D gene. Trimming pared 1 base from V and 0 bases from J, leaving 5 bases between. The CDR3 runs to 14 residues. Germline CDR1 and CDR2: SGHTA and FQGNSA. CDR3 in amino acids: CASSLGASTDTQYF. The CDR3 nucleotides are TGTGCCAGCAGCTTAGGCGCTAGCACAGATACGCAGTATTTT.

This clone has just a few counts. This sequence joins TRBV19 and TRBJ1-5; TRBD1 might be the D (5 bases). Germline CDR1 and CDR2: LNHDA and SQIVND (reference sequence). The CDR3 runs 17 residues. V dropped 7 bases and J dropped 2 bases, with 21 bases sitting between them. CDR3 in amino acids: CASTFPGASGGNQPQHF. CDR3 DNA sequence: TGTGCCAGTACTTTTCCCGGGGCCAGCGGGGGCAATCAGCCCCAGCATTTT.

CDR3: CASSFNRGNGELFF. CDR3 sequence (DNA): TGTGCCAGCAGCTTCAACAGGGGAAACGGGGAGCTGTTTTTT. The rearrangement joins TRBV9 to TRBJ2-2; 7 nucleotides line up with TRBD1. V lost 4 bases to trimming and J lost 7 bases; unmatched junction nucleotides: 7. CDR3 size: 14 residues. Germline CDR1 and CDR2: SGDLS and YYNGEE.